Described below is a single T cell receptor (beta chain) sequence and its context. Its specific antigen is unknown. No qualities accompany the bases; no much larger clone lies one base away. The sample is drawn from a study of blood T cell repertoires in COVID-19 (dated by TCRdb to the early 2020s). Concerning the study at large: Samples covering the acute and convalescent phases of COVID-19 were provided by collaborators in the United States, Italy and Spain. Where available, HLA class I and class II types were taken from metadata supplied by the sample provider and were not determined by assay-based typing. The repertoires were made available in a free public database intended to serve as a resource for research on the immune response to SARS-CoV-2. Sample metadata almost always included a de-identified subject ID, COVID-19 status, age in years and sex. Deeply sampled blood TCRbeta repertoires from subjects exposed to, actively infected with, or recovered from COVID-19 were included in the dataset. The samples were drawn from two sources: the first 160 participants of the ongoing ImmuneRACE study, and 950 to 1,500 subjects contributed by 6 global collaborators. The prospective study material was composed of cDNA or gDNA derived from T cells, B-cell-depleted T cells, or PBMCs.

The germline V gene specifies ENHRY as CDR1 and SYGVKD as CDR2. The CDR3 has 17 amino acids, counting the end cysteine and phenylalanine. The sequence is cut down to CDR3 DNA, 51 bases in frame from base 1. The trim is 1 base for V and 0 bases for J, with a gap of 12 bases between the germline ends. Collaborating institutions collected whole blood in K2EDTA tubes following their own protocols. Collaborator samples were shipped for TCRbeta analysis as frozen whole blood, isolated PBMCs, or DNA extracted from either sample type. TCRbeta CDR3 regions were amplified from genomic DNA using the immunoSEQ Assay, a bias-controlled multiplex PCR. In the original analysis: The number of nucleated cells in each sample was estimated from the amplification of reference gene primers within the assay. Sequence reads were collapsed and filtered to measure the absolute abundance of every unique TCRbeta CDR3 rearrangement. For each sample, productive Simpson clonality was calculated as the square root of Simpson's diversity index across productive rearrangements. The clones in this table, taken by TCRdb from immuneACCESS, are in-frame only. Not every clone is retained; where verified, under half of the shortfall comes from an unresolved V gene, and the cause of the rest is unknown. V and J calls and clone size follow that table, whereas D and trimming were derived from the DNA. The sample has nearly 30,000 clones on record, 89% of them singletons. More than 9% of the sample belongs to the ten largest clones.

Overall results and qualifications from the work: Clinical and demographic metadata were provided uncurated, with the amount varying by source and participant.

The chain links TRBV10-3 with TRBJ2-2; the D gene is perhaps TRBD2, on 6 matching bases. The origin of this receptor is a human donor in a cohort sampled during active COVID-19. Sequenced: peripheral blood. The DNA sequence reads TGTGCCATCAGTGAGTTCGCGGGGAGCGCGAACACCGGGGAGCTGTTTTTT. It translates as CAISEFAGSANTGELFF.